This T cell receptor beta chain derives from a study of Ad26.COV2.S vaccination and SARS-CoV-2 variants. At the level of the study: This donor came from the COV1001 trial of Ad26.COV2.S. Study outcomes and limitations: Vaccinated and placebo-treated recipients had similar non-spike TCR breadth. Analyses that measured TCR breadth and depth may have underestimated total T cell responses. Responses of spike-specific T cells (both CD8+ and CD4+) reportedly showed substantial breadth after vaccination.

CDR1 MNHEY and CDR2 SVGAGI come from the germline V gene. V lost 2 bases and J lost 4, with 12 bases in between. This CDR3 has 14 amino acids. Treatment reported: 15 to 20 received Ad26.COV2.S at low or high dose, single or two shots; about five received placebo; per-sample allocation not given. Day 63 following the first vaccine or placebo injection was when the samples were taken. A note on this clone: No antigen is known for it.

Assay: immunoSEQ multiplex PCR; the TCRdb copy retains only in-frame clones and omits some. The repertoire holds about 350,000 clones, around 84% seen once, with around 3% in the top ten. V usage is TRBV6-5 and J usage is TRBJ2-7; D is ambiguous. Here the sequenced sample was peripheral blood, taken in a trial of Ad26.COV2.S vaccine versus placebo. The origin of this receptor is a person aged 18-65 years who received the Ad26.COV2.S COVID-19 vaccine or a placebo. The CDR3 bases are TGTGCCAGCAGTTACCAGGTCGGAGAATACGAGCAGTACTTC. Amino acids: CASSYQVGEYEQYF.